This T cell receptor beta chain emerged from a study of chemoradiotherapy in HPV16-positive cancers. From germline, CDR1 is SGHAT and CDR2 FQNNGV. This CDR3 spans 14 amino acids. After removal of 4 bases from V and 3 bases from J, the junction contained 4 bases not matched to a gene. Sequencing used immunoSEQ multiplex PCR; TCRdb keeps in-frame clones, though not all of them. The repertoire consists of around 770 clones, with around 80% occurring once and the leading ten covering approximately 12%. This receptor was obtained from a human donor with HPV-associated anogenital cancer. Material: tumor tissue, obtained from a patient who underwent chemoradiotherapy. J is TRBJ2-3 and V is TRBV11-2, with 7 bases that match TRBD2. The CDR3 DNA follows: TGTGCCAGCAGCTGGGGGGGACCAACAGATACGCAGTATTTT. It encodes CASSWGGPTDTQYF.